The source of this T cell receptor beta chain is a study of cytotoxic CD8 clonotypes in ibrutinib-treated CLL (dated by TCRdb to 2020 to 2022). Some background on the complete study: The cohort included roughly 15 treatment-naive and 11 relapsed/refractory patients; roughly 17 were IGHV unmutated. Cryopreserved peripheral blood mononuclear cells were obtained before treatment, at response, and at either sustained remission or disease progression. On average, each sample had hundreds of thousands of productive templates and 100,000 or so productive rearrangements. Every sample from remission and from progressive disease was obtained while the patients were still on ibrutinib. Partial responses were observed in some 24 patients and complete responses in 2; after a median follow-up of about 69 months, remission was maintained in approximately 15 patients and progression was observed in approximately 12. Samples at response were collected after a median of about 11 months of treatment, with a range of 6 to 36 months. Of the approximately 86 participants in the trial, approximately 26 had longitudinal samples available.

Per the publication, the time point label means: approximately 25 months on ibrutinib. Approximately 2 micrograms of genomic DNA were extracted from cryopreserved PBMCs for TCR beta library preparation. Longitudinal blood samples from CLL patients on ibrutinib monotherapy underwent high-throughput TCR beta sequencing. The patients took part in an open-label, single-center phase 2 trial of ibrutinib monotherapy. The goal of deep resolution MiSeq sequencing was a depth between 1 in 1 million and 1 in 200,000 T cells, and coverage averaged 10x per clonotype. The immunoSEQ hsTCRB Kit was used to generate the TCR beta libraries. The study's processing was this. ImmunoSEQ Data Assistant and ImmunoSEQ Analyzer were used for data analysis, and V, D and J genes were assigned according to IMGT definitions. Clonality, which ranges from 0 to 1, was calculated by subtracting the normalized Shannon entropy of productive rearrangement frequencies from one. Only overrepresented clonotypes making up at least 0.05% of each patient's repertoire were included in the public clonotype analysis. Repertoires from more than ten age-matched healthy donors in immuneACCESS were used as clonality controls. Sourced from immuneACCESS, this table was stored by TCRdb with only in-frame sequences that have V and J called. A share of the clones is absent; for the studies checked, an unresolved V gene accounts for under half, and the remainder has no known explanation. Clonal size and the V and J genes are those of that table, whereas D and trimming came from the DNA. The table for this sample lists about 160,000 clones; roughly four fifths of them were counted only once. Of the sample, 3.5% to 5.5% falls within the top ten clones.

Study-wide findings and limitations: Sampling times were not matched between patients in sustained remission and patients whose disease was progressing, and lymph node repertoires were not examined. An increase in clonality was observed at ibrutinib response, with clonality remaining stable during sustained remission and falling back toward baseline at progression. Public clonotypes were rare and either shrank or stayed stable during treatment, and the rise in clonality at ibrutinib response reflected expansion of private clonotypes. Baseline clonality was found to be higher than that of age-matched healthy donors and was strongly correlated with circulating CD8+ T-cell counts.

As regards this clone: Its target antigen remains unknown. No quality values exist for individual bases; no much larger clone is one base distant.

The germline ends are 17 bases apart after V is trimmed by 7 bases and J by 5 bases. From cysteine to phenylalanine, the CDR3 is 15 amino acids long. The DNA shown is the 45-base CDR3, in frame from base 1. In the germline V gene, CDR1 corresponds to SGHVS and CDR2 to FQNEAQ. Here the sequenced sample was PBMCs, taken after 24 months of ibrutinib treatment. The chain joins TRBV7-8 to TRBJ2-2, with an unclear D gene assignment. The source of this sequence is a human donor with chronic lymphocytic leukemia. The CDR3 sequence is CASIQSRSSTGELFF. The sequenced DNA: TGTGCCAGCATCCAATCCCGATCGTCGACCGGGGAGCTGTTTTTT.